The rows below give T cell receptor beta chains drawn from one sample of a study of OX40 agonist ivuxolimab in advanced cancers. Sequencing was performed with immunoSEQ multiplex PCR; in TCRdb, only in-frame clones are kept and a portion is missing. The table includes fewer than 65,000 clones, around 90% detected once. The sample in question was CD4+ or CD8+ T cells sorted from blood, obtained in a trial of the OX40 agonist ivuxolimab. The receptors shown here come from an adult with an advanced solid tumor such as melanoma, head and neck, liver or kidney cancer. Both conserved end residues are part of each CDR3. The D gene is left open where the match is weak. Some rows have no size entry. The others give once, few or many, or a class for an expanded clone.

d_call j_call clone_size v_call cdr3_nt cdr3_aa
. TRBJ1-4 . TRBV5-6 TGTGCCAGCAGCGGAATACGGGACGGACGTAATGAAAAACTGTTTTTT CASSGIRDGRNEKLFF
TRBD2 TRBJ2-1 many TRBV6-5 TGTGCCAGCAGCCTAGCGGAGCCCTCCTACAATGAGCAGTTCTTC CASSLAEPSYNEQFF
TRBD2 TRBJ2-1 . TRBV10-2 TGCGCCAGCAGTGAGAGCGGGAGCTCCTACAATGAGCAGTTCTTC CASSESGSSYNEQFF
. TRBJ1-1 . TRBV27 TGTGCCAGCTCATACCTTAGCAGAACTGAAGCTTTCTTT CASSYLSRTEAFF
. TRBJ1-1 . TRBV7-9 TGTGCCAGCAGCTTAGGCCCAGCTGTTGAAGCTTTCTTT CASSLGPAVEAFF
. TRBJ2-2 . TRBV5-1 TGCGCCAGCAGGGCAGGGGACGCCGGGGAGCTGTTTTTT CASRAGDAGELFF
TRBD2 TRBJ2-1 . TRBV6-1 TGTGCCAGCAGTGAAGCTAGCGGGTACAATGAGCAGTTCTTC CASSEASGYNEQFF
TRBD1 TRBJ1-5 once TRBV4-1 TGCGCCAGCAGCCAAGATCGACAGGGAAATCAGCCCCAGCATTTT CASSQDRQGNQPQHF
. TRBJ2-3 . TRBV21-1 TGTGCCAGCAGCGGAAGGGACAGGGGGCGAGATACGCAGTATTTT CASSGRDRGRDTQYF
. TRBJ1-1 . TRBV7-9 TGTGCCACAGACCTTAGGGGCACTGAAGCTTTCTTT CATDLRGTEAFF
. TRBJ2-7 . TRBV5-1 TGCGCCAGCAGCCCGGGCGGGCAGATCGAGCAGTACTTC CASSPGGQIEQYF
. TRBJ1-5 . TRBV4-1 TGCGCCAGCAGCCGAGTGGTGGATCAGCCCCAGCATTTT CASSRVVDQPQHF
TRBD1 TRBJ2-7 . TRBV6-1 TGTGCCAGCAGTGGATGGACAGGGTCCTACGAGCAGTACTTC CASSGWTGSYEQYF
TRBD2 TRBJ2-3 . TRBV7-2 TGTGCCAGCAGCCACCTAGCGGGAGGGCCCCCAGATACGCAGTATTTT CASSHLAGGPPDTQYF
TRBD2 TRBJ2-1 once TRBV13 TGTGCCAGCAGCTTAGCGGGGGGCAATGAGCAGTTCTTC CASSLAGGNEQFF
. TRBJ1-1 . TRBV7-8 TGTGCCAGCAGCTCGCTAAACTGGAACACTGAAGCTTTCTTT CASSSLNWNTEAFF
. TRBJ1-5 few TRBV7-9 TGTGCCAGCAGCGTAGGACAGAGCAATCAGCCCCAGCATTTT CASSVGQSNQPQHF
. TRBJ1-1 . TRBV4-1 TGCGCCAGCAGCCAAGTACAGCGAGCGGCGGACACTGAAGCTTTCTTT CASSQVQRAADTEAFF
TRBD2 TRBJ2-2 once TRBV10-2 TGCGCCAGCGAGGGACTAGAGAACACCGGGGAGCTGTTTTTT CASEGLENTGELFF
. TRBJ1-2 . TRBV7-6 TGTGCCAGCAGCGCAGGGGATGGCTACACCTTC CASSAGDGYTF
TRBD1 TRBJ1-5 . TRBV6-6 TGTGCCAGCTTCAACCAACAGGGGGCCGAGCCCCAGCATTTT CASFNQQGAEPQHF
. TRBJ2-7 . TRBV2 TGTGCCAGCAGTGATACGGTGGAGCGGAGCTCCTACGAGCAGTACTTC CASSDTVERSSYEQYF
TRBD1 TRBJ1-5 . TRBV6-1 TGTGCCAGCATCGACAGGGTTAACAATCAGCCCCAGCATTTT CASIDRVNNQPQHF
. TRBJ2-3 . TRBV9 TGTGCCAGCAGCCCTCATGGGGGGGGCAGCTCTACAGATACGCAGTATTTT CASSPHGGGSSTDTQYF
TRBD2 TRBJ2-1 . TRBV6-5 TGTGCCAGCAGTTACCCGACAGCGGGAGTGGGCAATGAGCAGTTCTTC CASSYPTAGVGNEQFF
. TRBJ1-6 . TRBV27 TGTGCCAGCAGTTTAGCGCCTTATAATTCACCCCTCCACTTT CASSLAPYNSPLHF
TRBD2 TRBJ2-7 . TRBV9 TGTGCCAGCAGCGTAGACGGGAGGGGTAGCGAGCAGTACTTC CASSVDGRGSEQYF
. TRBJ2-3 . TRBV11-3 TGTGCCACTAGGAAGAGAACAGATACGCAGTATTTT CATRKRTDTQYF
. TRBJ1-1 once TRBV6-6 TGTGCCAGCAGTTTAGGTGGGCTTCACACTGAAGCTTTCTTT CASSLGGLHTEAFF
. TRBJ1-2 . TRBV4-1 TGCGCCAGCAGCCAAGATCTACTAGCGGGACGAAGAAACTATGGCTACACCTTC CASSQDLLAGRRNYGYTF
. TRBJ2-2 . TRBV4-1 TGCGCCAGCAGCCAATTCCCCTCGGGGACGGCTAGCGGGGAGCTGTTTTTT CASSQFPSGTASGELFF
TRBD2 TRBJ2-1 . TRBV7-9 TGTGCCAGCAGCCCTCGACTAGCGGACAATGAGCAGTTCTTC CASSPRLADNEQFF
TRBD1 TRBJ2-2 . TRBV2 TGTGCCAGCAGTGAAGGACAGGGGTCCGGGGAGCTGTTTTTT CASSEGQGSGELFF
TRBD2 TRBJ2-2 . TRBV9 TGTGCCAGCAGTGATAACTTAGCGGGGGGGCCCACCGGGGAGCTGTTTTTT CASSDNLAGGPTGELFF
. TRBJ2-1 . TRBV9 TGTGCCAGCAGCACCTACAATGAGCAGTTCTTC CASSTYNEQFF